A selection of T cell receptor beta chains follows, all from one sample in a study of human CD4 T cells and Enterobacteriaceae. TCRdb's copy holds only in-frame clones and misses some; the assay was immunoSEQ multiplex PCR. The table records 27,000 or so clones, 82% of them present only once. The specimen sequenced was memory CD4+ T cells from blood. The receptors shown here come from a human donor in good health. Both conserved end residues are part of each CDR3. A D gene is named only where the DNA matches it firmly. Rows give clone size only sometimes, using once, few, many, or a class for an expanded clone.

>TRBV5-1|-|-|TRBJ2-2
CASSPRDTHPAGELFF
TGCGCCAGCAGCCCGAGGGACACTCACCCCGCCGGGGAGCTGTTTTTT
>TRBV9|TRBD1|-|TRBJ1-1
CASSVGSGQGVGTEAFF
TGTGCCAGCAGCGTAGGTTCGGGACAGGGCGTCGGCACTGAAGCTTTCTTT
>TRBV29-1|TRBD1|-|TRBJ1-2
CSVVATGTGGGYTF
TGCAGCGTCGTTGCGACTGGGACAGGTGGAGGCTACACCTTC
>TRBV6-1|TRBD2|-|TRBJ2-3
CASSGWTSGSPDTQYF
TGTGCCAGCAGTGGTTGGACTAGCGGGAGCCCAGATACGCAGTATTTT
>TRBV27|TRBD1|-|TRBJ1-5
CASSSSGQANQPQHF
TGTGCCAGCAGTTCATCCGGACAGGCCAATCAGCCCCAGCATTTT
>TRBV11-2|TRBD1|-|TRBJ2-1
CASSLVRDRSNEQFF
TGTGCCAGCAGCTTAGTTCGGGACAGATCCAATGAGCAGTTCTTC
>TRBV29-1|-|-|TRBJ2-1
CSVEDGYNEQFF
TGCAGCGTTGAAGACGGCTACAATGAGCAGTTCTTC
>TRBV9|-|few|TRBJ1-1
CASSAGDGNTEAFF
TGTGCCAGCTCCGCAGGGGACGGAAACACTGAAGCTTTCTTT
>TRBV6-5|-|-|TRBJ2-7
CASSAGGGQPYF
TGTGCCAGCAGCGCCGGAGGCGGGCAACCGTACTTC
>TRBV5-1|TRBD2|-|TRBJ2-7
CASGLPGLATYEQYF
TGCGCCAGCGGCCTTCCGGGACTAGCGACATACGAGCAGTACTTC
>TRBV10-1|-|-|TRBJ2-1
CASTRNSGDEQFF
TGCGCCAGCACAAGAAATAGTGGCGATGAGCAGTTCTTC
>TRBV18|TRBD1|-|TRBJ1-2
CASSPSGGDYGYTF
TGTGCCAGCTCACCCTCAGGGGGTGACTATGGCTACACCTTC
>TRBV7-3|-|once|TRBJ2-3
CASSALGSTDTQYF
TGTGCCAGCAGCGCCCTGGGATCTACAGATACGCAGTATTTT
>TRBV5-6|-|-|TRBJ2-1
CASSLRQVGSEQFF
TGTGCCAGCAGCCTTCGGCAGGTAGGAAGTGAGCAGTTCTTC
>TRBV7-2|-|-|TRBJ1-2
CASSLETVRGYTF
TGTGCCAGCAGCTTAGAGACAGTCCGCGGCTACACCTTC
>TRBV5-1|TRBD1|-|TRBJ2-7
CASSRTGTGLPYEQYF
TGCGCCAGCAGCAGAACCGGGACAGGGTTACCCTACGAGCAGTACTTC
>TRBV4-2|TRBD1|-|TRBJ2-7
CASSRRQGADYEQYF
TGTGCCAGCAGCCGAAGACAGGGGGCGGATTACGAGCAGTACTTC
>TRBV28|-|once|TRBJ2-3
CASSLEQGPDTQYF
TGTGCCAGCAGCTTAGAACAGGGTCCAGATACGCAGTATTTT
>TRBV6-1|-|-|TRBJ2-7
CASSEALPRSSYEQYF
TGTGCCAGCAGTGAAGCGCTCCCGAGAAGCTCCTACGAGCAGTACTTC
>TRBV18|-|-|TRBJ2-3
CASSPGLRTDTQYF
TGTGCCAGCTCACCGGGCCTTCGCACAGATACGCAGTATTTT
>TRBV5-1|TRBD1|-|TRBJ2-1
CASSSPGTGKVHEQFF
TGCGCCAGCAGCTCCCCCGGGACAGGGAAAGTCCATGAGCAGTTCTTC
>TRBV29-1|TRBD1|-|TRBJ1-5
CSVGQGDQPQHF
TGCAGCGTTGGACAGGGGGATCAGCCCCAGCATTTT
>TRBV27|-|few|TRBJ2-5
CASSRRAQETQYF
TGTGCCAGCAGTCGGAGGGCCCAAGAGACCCAGTACTTC